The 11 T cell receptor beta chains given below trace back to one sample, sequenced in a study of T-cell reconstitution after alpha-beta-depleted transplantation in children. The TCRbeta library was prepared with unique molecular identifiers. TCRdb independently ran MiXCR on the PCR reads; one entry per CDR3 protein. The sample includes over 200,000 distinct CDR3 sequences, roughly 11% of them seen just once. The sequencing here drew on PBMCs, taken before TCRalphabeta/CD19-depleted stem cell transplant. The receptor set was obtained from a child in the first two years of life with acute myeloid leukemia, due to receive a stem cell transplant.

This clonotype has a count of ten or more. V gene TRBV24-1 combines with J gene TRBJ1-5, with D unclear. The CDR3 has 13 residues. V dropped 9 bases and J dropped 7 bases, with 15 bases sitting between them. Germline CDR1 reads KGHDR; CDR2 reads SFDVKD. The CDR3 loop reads CATRSKGIQPQHF. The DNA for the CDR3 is TGTGCCACCCGCAGTAAGGGCATCCAGCCCCAGCATTTT.

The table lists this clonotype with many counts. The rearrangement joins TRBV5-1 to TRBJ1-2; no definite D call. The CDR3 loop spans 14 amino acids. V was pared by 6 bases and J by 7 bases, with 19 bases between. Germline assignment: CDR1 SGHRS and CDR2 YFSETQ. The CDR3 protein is CASTLWQSSGGYTF. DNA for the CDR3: TGCGCCAGCACCCTGTGGCAGTCGTCGGGTGGCTACACCTTC. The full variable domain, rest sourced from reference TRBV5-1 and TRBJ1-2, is KAGVTQTPRYLIKTRGQQVTLSCSPISGHRSVSWYQQTPGQGLQFLFEYFSETQRNKGNFPGRFSGRQFSNSRSEMNVSTLELGDSALYLCASTLWQSSGGYTFGSGTRLTVV.

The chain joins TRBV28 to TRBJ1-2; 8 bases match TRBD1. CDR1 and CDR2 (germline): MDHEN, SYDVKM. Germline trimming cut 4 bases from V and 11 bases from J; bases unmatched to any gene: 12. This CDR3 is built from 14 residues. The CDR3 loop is CASSSHRTGLGYTF. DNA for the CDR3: TGTGCCAGCAGTTCTCATCGGACAGGGCTTGGATACACCTTC.

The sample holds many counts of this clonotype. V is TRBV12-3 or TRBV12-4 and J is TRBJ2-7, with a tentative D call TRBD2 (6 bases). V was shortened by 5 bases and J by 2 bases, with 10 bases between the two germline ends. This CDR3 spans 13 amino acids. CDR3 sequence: CASSRGFAYEQYF. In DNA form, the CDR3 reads TGTGCCAGCAGTCGGGGGTTTGCCTACGAGCAGTACTTC.

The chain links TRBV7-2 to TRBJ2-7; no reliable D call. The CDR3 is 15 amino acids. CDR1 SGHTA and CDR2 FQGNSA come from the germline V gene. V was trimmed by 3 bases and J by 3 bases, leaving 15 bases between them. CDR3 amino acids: CASSFMVSVNYEQYF. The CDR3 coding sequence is TGTGCCAGCAGCTTTATGGTCTCCGTAAACTACGAGCAGTACTTC.

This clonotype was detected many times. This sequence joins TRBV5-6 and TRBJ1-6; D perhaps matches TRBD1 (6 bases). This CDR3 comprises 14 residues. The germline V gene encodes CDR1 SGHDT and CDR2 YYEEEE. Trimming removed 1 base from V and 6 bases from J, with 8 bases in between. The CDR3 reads CASSLRGGNSPLHF. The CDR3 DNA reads TGTGCCAGCAGCTTGAGGGGGGGTAATTCACCCCTCCACTTT.

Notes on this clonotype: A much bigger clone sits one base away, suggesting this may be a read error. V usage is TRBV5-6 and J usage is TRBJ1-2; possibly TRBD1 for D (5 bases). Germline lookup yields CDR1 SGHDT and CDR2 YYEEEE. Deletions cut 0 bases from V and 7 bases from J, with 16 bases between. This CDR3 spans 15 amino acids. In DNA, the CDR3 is TGTGCCAGCAGCTTGGTCGGGACGGGACGCTTTGGCTACACCTTC. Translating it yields CASSLVGTGRFGYTF.

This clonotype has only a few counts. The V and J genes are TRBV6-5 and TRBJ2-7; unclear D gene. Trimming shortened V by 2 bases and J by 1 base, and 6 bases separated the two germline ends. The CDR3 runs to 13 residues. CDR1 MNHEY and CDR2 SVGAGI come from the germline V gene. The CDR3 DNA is TGTGCCAGCAGTTACAAGGGTTCCTACGAGCAGTACTTC. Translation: CASSYKGSYEQYF.

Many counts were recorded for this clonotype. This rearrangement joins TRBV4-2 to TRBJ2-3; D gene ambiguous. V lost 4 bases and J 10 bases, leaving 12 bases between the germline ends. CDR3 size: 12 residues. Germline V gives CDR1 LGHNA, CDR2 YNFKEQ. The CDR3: CASSRISSAQYF. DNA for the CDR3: TGTGCCAGCAGCCGTATCAGTTCGGCGCAGTATTTT.

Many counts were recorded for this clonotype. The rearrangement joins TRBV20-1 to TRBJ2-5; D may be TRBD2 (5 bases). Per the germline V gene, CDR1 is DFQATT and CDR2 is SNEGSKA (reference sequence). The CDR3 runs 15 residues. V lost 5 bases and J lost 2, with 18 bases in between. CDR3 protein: CSARLPGKVQETQYF. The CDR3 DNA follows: TGCAGTGCTCGTCTACCGGGGAAGGTGCAAGAGACCCAGTACTTC.

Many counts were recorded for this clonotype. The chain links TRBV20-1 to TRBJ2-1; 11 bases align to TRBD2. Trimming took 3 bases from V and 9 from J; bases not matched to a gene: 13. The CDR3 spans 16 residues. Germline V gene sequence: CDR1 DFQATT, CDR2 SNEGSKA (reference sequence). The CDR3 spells CSARSATSGRRGEQFF. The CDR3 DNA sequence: TGCAGTGCTAGGTCAGCCACTAGCGGGAGAAGAGGTGAGCAGTTCTTC.